This TCR beta chain was observed in a study of blood T cell repertoires in COVID-19. The table came from immunoSEQ multiplex PCR; TCRdb's copy has only in-frame clones and leaves some out. The sample contains roughly 130,000 clones, about four fifths of which appear only once. The receptor's source is a man aged 40-55 years with active or convalescent COVID-19. The sample consisted of peripheral blood.

The CDR3 loop is CASSQDGLAKNIQYF. In DNA, the CDR3 is TGTGCCAGCAGCCAAGACGGTCTAGCCAAAAACATTCAGTACTTC. The rearrangement links TRBV4-2 to TRBJ2-4; D is undetermined. V dropped 0 bases and J dropped 0 bases, with 6 bases sitting between them. Looked up from germline, CDR1 is LGHNA and CDR2 is YNFKEQ. This CDR3 region has 15 residues.